Detailed here is one T cell receptor beta chain. Per the germline V gene, CDR1 is SGHRS and CDR2 is YFSETQ. V shed 4 bases and J 4 bases; nucleotides not matched to a gene: 11. The CDR3 contains 17 residues. This record belongs to a study of T cell responses to AZD1222 COVID-19 vaccine. Here immunoSEQ multiplex PCR was the method, and the copy in TCRdb shows in-frame clones only, minus some. This table holds tens of thousands of clones, about 81% found once. This TCR came from an adult who received the AZD1222 COVID-19 vaccine. The chain uses TRBV5-1 and TRBJ2-7, with 13 bases aligning to TRBD2. Sequencing was performed on peripheral blood, taken 28 days after the second AZD1222 dose. The CDR3, as DNA: TGCGCCAGCAGCCTGGGACTAGCGGGAAGACTGGGGTACGAGCAGTACTTC. Translating gives CASSLGLAGRLGYEQYF.